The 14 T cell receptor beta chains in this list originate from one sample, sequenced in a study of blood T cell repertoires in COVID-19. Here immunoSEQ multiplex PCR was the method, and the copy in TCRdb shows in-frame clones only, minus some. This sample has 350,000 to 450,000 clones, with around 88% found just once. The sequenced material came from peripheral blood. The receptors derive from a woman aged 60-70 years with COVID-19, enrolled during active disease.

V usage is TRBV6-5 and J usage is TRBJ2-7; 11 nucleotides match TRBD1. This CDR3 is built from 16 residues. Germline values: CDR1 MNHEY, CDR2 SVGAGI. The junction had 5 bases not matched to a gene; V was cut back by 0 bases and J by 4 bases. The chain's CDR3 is CASSYSGTGGPYEQYF. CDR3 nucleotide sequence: TGTGCCAGCAGTTACTCCGGGACAGGGGGTCCTTACGAGCAGTACTTC.

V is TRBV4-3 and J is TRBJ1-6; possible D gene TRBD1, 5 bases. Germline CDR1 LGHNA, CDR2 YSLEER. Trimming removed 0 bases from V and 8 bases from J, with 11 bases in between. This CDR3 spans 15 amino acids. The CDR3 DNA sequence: TGCGCCAGCAGCCAAGATGGGGGGACCCATTCACCCCTCCACTTT. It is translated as CASSQDGGTHSPLHF.

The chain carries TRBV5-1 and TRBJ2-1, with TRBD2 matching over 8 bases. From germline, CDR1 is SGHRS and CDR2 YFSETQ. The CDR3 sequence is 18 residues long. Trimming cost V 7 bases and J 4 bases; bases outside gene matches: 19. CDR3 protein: CASRPGHVSGVGYNEQFF. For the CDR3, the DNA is TGCGCCAGCCGGCCGGGACACGTTAGCGGGGTGGGTTACAATGAGCAGTTCTTC.

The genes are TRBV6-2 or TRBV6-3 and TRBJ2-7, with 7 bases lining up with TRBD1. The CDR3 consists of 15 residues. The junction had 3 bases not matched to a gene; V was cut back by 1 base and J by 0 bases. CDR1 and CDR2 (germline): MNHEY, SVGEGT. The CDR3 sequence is CASSYLGQSSYEQYF. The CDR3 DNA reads TGTGCCAGCAGTTACTTGGGACAGAGCTCCTACGAGCAGTACTTC.

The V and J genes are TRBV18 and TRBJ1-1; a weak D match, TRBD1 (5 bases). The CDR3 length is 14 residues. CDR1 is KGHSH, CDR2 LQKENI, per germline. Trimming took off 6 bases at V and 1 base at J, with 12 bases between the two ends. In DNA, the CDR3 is TGTGCCAGCTCCCTCGGGCAGGGGAACACTGAAGCTTTCTTT. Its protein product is CASSLGQGNTEAFF.

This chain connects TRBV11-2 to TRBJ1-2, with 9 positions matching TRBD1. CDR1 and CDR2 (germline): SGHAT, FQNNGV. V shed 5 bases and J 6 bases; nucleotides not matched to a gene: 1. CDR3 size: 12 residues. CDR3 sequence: CASSRTGDGYTF. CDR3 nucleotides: TGTGCCAGCAGCCGGACAGGGGATGGCTACACCTTC.

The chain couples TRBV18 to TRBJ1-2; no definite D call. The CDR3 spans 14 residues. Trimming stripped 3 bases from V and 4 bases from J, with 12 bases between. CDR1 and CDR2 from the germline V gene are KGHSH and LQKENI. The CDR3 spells CASSPGGPAYGYTF. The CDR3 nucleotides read TGTGCCAGCTCACCTGGAGGGCCTGCCTATGGCTACACCTTC.

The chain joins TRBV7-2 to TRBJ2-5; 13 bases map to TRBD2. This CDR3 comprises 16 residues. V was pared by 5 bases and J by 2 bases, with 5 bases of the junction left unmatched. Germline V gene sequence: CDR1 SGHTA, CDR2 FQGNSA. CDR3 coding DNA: TGTGCCAGCAGCATACGACTAGCGGGGGGACAAGAGACCCAGTACTTC. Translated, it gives CASSIRLAGGQETQYF.

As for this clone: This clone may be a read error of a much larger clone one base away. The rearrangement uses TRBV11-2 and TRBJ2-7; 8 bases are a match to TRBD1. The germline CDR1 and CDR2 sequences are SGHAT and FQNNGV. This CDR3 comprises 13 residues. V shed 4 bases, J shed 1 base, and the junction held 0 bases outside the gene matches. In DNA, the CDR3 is TGTGCCAGCAGCTGGGACAGGTCCTACGAGCAGTACTTC. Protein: CASSWDRSYEQYF.

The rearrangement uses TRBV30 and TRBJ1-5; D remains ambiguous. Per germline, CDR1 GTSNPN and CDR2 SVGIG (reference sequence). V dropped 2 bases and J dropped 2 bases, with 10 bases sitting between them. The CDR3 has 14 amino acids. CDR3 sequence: CAWSSGYGNQPQHF. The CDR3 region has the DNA TGTGCCTGGAGTTCGGGGTATGGCAATCAGCCCCAGCATTTT.

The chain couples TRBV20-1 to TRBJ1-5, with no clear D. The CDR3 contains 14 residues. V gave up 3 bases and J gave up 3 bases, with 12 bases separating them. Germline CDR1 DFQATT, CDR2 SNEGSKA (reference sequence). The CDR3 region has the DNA TGCAGTGCTAGTTCAGGCAGTCACAATCAGCCCCAGCATTTT. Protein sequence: CSASSGSHNQPQHF.

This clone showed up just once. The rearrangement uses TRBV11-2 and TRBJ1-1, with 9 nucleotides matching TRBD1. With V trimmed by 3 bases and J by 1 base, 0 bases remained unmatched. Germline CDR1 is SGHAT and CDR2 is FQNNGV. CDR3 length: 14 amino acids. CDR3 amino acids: CASSLTGGNTEAFF. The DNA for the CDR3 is TGTGCCAGCAGCTTGACAGGGGGGAACACTGAAGCTTTCTTT.

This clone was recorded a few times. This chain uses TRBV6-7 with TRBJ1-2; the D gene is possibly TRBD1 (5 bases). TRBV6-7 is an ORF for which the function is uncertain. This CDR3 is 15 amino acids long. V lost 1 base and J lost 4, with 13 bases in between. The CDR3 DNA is TGTGCCAGCAGTTACTTAGGGGCGCGTATCTATGGCTACACCTTC. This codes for CASSYLGARIYGYTF.

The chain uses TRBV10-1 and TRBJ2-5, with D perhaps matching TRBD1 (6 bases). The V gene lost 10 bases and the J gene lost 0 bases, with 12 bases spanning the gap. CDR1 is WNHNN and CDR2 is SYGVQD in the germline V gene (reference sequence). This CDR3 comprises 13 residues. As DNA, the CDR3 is TGCGCCATCCAACAGGGCTACCAAGAGACCCAGTACTTC. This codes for CAIQQGYQETQYF.